Listed here are 27 T cell receptor beta chains from one sample, sequenced in a study of blood T cell repertoires in COVID-19 (dated by TCRdb to about 2020). Library preparation employed the immunoSEQ multiplex PCR assay. Entries here come from immuneACCESS through TCRdb and include only in-frame sequences with V and J called. Some clones fail to appear in such tables; in the studies checked, an unresolved V gene covers under half of the shortfall, and the cause of the remainder is unknown. Counted in this sample were tens of thousands of clones; 60% to 85% of them appeared once. Of the sample, around 49% falls within the top ten clones. Specimen: peripheral blood. The origin of the receptors is a human donor in a cohort sampled during active COVID-19.

This CDR3 is CASSPAWSRGQETQYF. In DNA form, the CDR3 reads TGTGCCAGCAGCCCCGCCTGGAGTAGAGGGCAAGAGACCCAGTACTTC. This sequence joins TRBV5-4 and TRBJ2-5; D is possibly TRBD2 (5 bases). V shed 4 bases and J shed 2 bases, with 18 bases lying between them. Germline CDR1 and CDR2: SGHNT and YYREEE (reference sequence). The CDR3 has 16 residues.

CDR3 residues: CATSPRDRGLYEQFF. CDR3 bases: TGTGCCACCAGCCCCCGGGACAGGGGGCTCTATGAGCAGTTCTTC. The chain has TRBV15 and TRBJ2-1, with 12 bases fitting TRBD1. CDR1 is LNHNV and CDR2 is YYDKDF in the germline V gene (reference sequence). This CDR3 contains 15 residues. Trimming took 5 bases from V and 8 from J; bases not matched to a gene: 7.

V usage is TRBV27 and J usage is TRBJ2-7, with D possibly being TRBD1 (5 bases). The germline V gene has CDR1 MNHEY and CDR2 SMNVEV (reference sequence). The CDR3 is 14 amino acids. Between the trimmed V and J ends, which lost 2 bases and 0 bases, there was a span of 8 bases. CDR3 sequence reads: CASSLTDISYEQYF. Written as DNA, the CDR3 is TGTGCCAGCAGTTTAACGGACATCTCCTACGAGCAGTACTTC.

J is TRBJ1-1 and V is TRBV28; D may be TRBD1 (5 bases). Trimming took off 2 bases at V and 1 base at J, with 11 bases between the two ends. The CDR3 is made up of 15 amino acids. CDR1 and CDR2 (germline): MDHEN, SYDVKM. DNA for the CDR3: TGTGCCAGCAGTTTAACGGGGGATGGGAACACTGAAGCTTTCTTT. Protein: CASSLTGDGNTEAFF.

The J gene is TRBJ2-6, the V gene TRBV28; no definite D call. Deletions cut 5 bases from V and 2 bases from J, with 10 bases between. Germline V CDR1 and CDR2: MDHEN, SYDVKM. CDR3 length: 15 residues. In DNA form, the CDR3 reads TGTGCCAGCAGTCCCCAGGTAGCTGGGGCCAACGTCCTGACTTTC. It specifies CASSPQVAGANVLTF.

This chain connects TRBV5-6 to TRBJ1-5; D is uncertain. V lost 1 base and J lost 0, with 11 bases in between. Germline assignment: CDR1 SGHDT and CDR2 YYEEEE. CDR3 size: 16 residues. The CDR3 loop reads CASSLMAPYSNQPQHF. The DNA of the CDR3 is TGTGCCAGCAGCTTGATGGCACCTTATAGCAATCAGCCCCAGCATTTT.

This CDR3 is CASSSTGEHSPLHF. CDR3 DNA sequence: TGTGCCAGCAGTTCGACAGGGGAGCACTCACCCCTCCACTTT. The chain is built from TRBV27 and TRBJ1-6; 8 nucleotides align to TRBD1. Germline V gene lookup returns CDR1 MNHEY and CDR2 SMNVEV (reference sequence). The CDR3 covers 14 residues. V was pared by 4 bases and J by 10 bases, with 6 bases of the junction left unmatched.

CDR3 loop: CASSPGLGGREQFF. DNA for the CDR3: TGTGCCAGCAGCCCGGGACTGGGAGGAAGAGAGCAGTTCTTC. The chain is built from TRBV7-9 and TRBJ2-1; D is perhaps TRBD2 (6 bases). Germline-derived CDR1 and CDR2 are SEHNR and FQNEAQ (reference sequence). V lost 5 bases and J lost 10, with 18 bases in between. The CDR3 contains 14 residues.

J is TRBJ2-7 and V is TRBV2; the match to TRBD1 covers 8 bases. The trim removed 6 bases at V and 4 bases at J, leaving 5 bases unmatched. This CDR3 has 13 amino acids. Germline CDR1 reads SNHLY; CDR2 reads FYNNEI. The chain's CDR3 is CASSGQGGYEQYF. CDR3 nucleotides: TGTGCCAGCAGCGGACAGGGCGGGTACGAGCAGTACTTC. Combining the CDR3 with reference TRBV2 and TRBJ2-7 gives the whole variable domain EPEVTQTPSHQVTQMGQEVILRCVPISNHLYFYWYRQILGQKVEFLVSFYNNEISEKSEIFDDQFSVERPDGSNFTLKIRSTKLEDSAMYFCASSGQGGYEQYFGPGTRLTVT.

The V and J genes are TRBV4-3 and TRBJ2-6; D remains ambiguous. The CDR3 runs to 17 residues. V lost 0 bases and J lost 0, with 9 bases in between. Germline CDR1 LGHNA, CDR2 YSLEER. The DNA of the CDR3 is TGCGCCAGCAGCCAAGACCAGTCTAGCTCTGGGGCCAACGTCCTGACTTTC. Translation: CASSQDQSSSGANVLTF.

The chain has TRBV10-2 and TRBJ2-3; TRBD2 matches at 13 bases. Germline assignment: CDR1 WSHSY and CDR2 SAAADI. The CDR3 runs 15 residues. Germline trimming cut 8 bases from V and 4 bases from J; bases unmatched to any gene: 6. CDR3: CASSTSGRRADTQYF. The CDR3 DNA reads TGCGCCAGCTCGACTAGCGGGAGGCGGGCAGATACGCAGTATTTT.

The chain recombines TRBV7-9 with TRBJ2-7, with 9 bases matching TRBD1. Trimming at V came to 5 bases and at J to 5 bases, leaving 7 bases not matched to a gene. Germline V gene lookup returns CDR1 SEHNR and CDR2 FQNEAQ (reference sequence). This CDR3 has 14 amino acids. CDR3 sequence: CASSDPGQGHEQYF. CDR3 bases: TGTGCCAGCAGCGACCCGGGACAGGGTCACGAGCAGTACTTC.

The V call is TRBV27, the J call TRBJ1-4; 7 bases fit TRBD1. This CDR3 is 14 amino acids long. The junction had 6 bases not matched to a gene; V was cut back by 6 bases and J by 5 bases. Per the germline V gene, CDR1 is MNHEY and CDR2 is SMNVEV (reference sequence). The CDR3 nucleotides are TGTGCCAGCAGGGGGACAGAGCGAAATGAAAAACTGTTTTTT. Its translation is CASRGTERNEKLFF.

Written as DNA, the CDR3 is TGCGCCAGCAGCTTGGAGCAGGGAGGGGAAAAACTGTTTTTT. Protein: CASSLEQGGEKLFF. V is TRBV5-1 and J is TRBJ1-4; possible D gene TRBD1, 5 bases. Trimming cost V 0 bases and J 8 bases, with 11 bases left between them. From germline, CDR1 is SGHRS and CDR2 YFSETQ. The CDR3 loop spans 14 amino acids. The full variable domain, completed using reference TRBV5-1 and TRBJ1-4, is KAGVTQTPRYLIKTRGQQVTLSCSPISGHRSVSWYQQTPGQGLQFLFEYFSETQRNKGNFPGRFSGRQFSNSRSEMNVSTLELGDSALYLCASSLEQGGEKLFFGSGTQLSVL.

A few counts support this clone. J is TRBJ2-3 and V is TRBV27; TRBD2 might be the D (6 bases). This CDR3 contains 15 residues. The V and J ends lost 5 bases and 1 base respectively, with 13 bases between them. Germline CDR1 and CDR2: MNHEY and SMNVEV (reference sequence). DNA for the CDR3: TGTGCCAGCAGTAACCGGGACTCCCGCACAGATACGCAGTATTTT. Amino acids: CASSNRDSRTDTQYF.

This rearrangement joins TRBV5-4 to TRBJ1-1; D might be TRBD1 (5 bases). The V end lost 1 base, the J end lost 7 bases, and 11 bases lay between the germline ends. The CDR3 sequence is 13 residues long. The V gene's germline CDR1 is SGHNT and CDR2 YYREEE (reference sequence). The CDR3 region is CASSLPGRGEAFF. The CDR3 coding sequence is TGTGCCAGCAGCTTGCCGGGGAGGGGTGAAGCTTTCTTT.

This sequence joins TRBV28 and TRBJ2-1; TRBD2 agrees at 10 bases. The CDR3 has 15 amino acids. Germline values: CDR1 MDHEN, CDR2 SYDVKM. Losses at the gene ends were 6 bases for V and 9 bases for J; bases not matched to a gene: 11. The CDR3 loop is CASRDPGTSVSEQFF. In nucleotides, the CDR3 is TGTGCCAGCAGGGACCCCGGGACTAGCGTCAGTGAGCAGTTCTTC.

This chain uses TRBV7-2 with TRBJ1-4; D perhaps matches TRBD1 (5 bases). There are 15 residues in the CDR3. V lost 6 bases and J 7 bases, leaving 18 bases between the germline ends. Germline V gene sequence: CDR1 SGHTA, CDR2 FQGNSA. The CDR3 DNA is TGTGCCAGCAGTGTGCTGGGGGGTGTGGGTGAAAAACTGTTTTTT. Translating gives CASSVLGGVGEKLFF.

The chain is built from TRBV10-3 and TRBJ1-2; TRBD1 aligns across 8 bases. CDR3 length: 13 amino acids. Germline CDR1 reads ENHRY; CDR2 reads SYGVKD. The V gene end was trimmed by 5 bases and the J gene end by 6 bases; junction bases not matched to a gene: 5. The CDR3 loop is CAISPGQGDGYTF. CDR3 DNA sequence: TGTGCCATCAGTCCCGGACAGGGAGATGGCTACACCTTC.

This clone was detected only a few times. The rearrangement uses TRBV4-2 and TRBJ1-5, with 9 nucleotides matching TRBD1. The CDR3 extends over 14 amino acids. The ends lost 5 bases at V and 7 bases at J; junction bases unmatched: 6. Germline lookup yields CDR1 LGHNA and CDR2 YNFKEQ. This CDR3 is CASSRDRVGQPQHF. As DNA, the CDR3 is TGTGCCAGCAGCAGGGACAGGGTAGGACAGCCCCAGCATTTT.

This clone turned up a few times. The V call is TRBV28, the J call TRBJ1-5, with D maybe TRBD1 (5 bases). Germline CDR1 is MDHEN and CDR2 is SYDVKM. The CDR3 length is 14 residues. The ends were cut back, 5 bases at V and 9 bases at J, with 17 bases in the middle. The CDR3 spells CASSLLGLLGPQHF. The CDR3 DNA reads as TGTGCCAGCAGTCTACTGGGACTCCTGGGGCCCCAGCATTTT.

This clone was seen more than once but under ten times. This sequence joins TRBV7-9 and TRBJ2-2; 7 bases are a match to TRBD1. CDR1 and CDR2 (germline): SEHNR, FQNEAQ (reference sequence). This CDR3 is 15 amino acids long. V shed 4 bases and J 4 bases; nucleotides not matched to a gene: 6. The CDR3 region is CASSSRDRVTGELFF. In nucleotides, the CDR3 is TGTGCCAGCAGCTCACGGGACAGAGTCACCGGGGAGCTGTTTTTT.

The chain carries TRBV4-1 and TRBJ1-3; D remains unclear. CDR3 length equals 17 residues. Looked up from germline, CDR1 is MGHRA and CDR2 is YSYEKL. V was clipped by 3 bases and J by 4 bases, with 19 bases between them. The CDR3 loop is CASSQKPAQSSGNTIYF. CDR3 sequence (DNA): TGCGCCAGCAGCCAGAAACCCGCGCAAAGCTCCGGAAACACCATATATTTT.

This clone was counted between two and nine times. Additional DNA sequences in this sample encode the identical CDR3. V is TRBV7-3 and J is TRBJ1-1; D possibly corresponds to TRBD1 (5 bases). The CDR3 covers 13 residues. Trimming removed 4 bases at V and 2 bases at J, with 8 bases between. Germline loops: CDR1 SGHTA, CDR2 FQGTGA. CDR3 DNA sequence: TGTGCCAGCAGCTGGACAACCAACACTGAAGCTTTCTTT. This codes for CASSWTTNTEAFF.

V usage is TRBV6-5 and J usage is TRBJ2-3; 8 nucleotides align to TRBD2. The CDR3 spans 13 residues. Germline V gene lookup returns CDR1 MNHEY and CDR2 SVGAGI. V lost 6 bases and J lost 7; bases outside the gene matches: 6. The CDR3 spells CASRREALNTQYF. CDR3 sequence (DNA): TGTGCCAGCAGGCGGGAGGCGTTAAATACGCAGTATTTT.

This chain connects TRBV7-3 to TRBJ2-3; weak D call: TRBD1 (6 bases). The CDR3 contains 16 residues. V was cut by 5 bases and J by 4 bases, with 19 bases left in between. Germline values: CDR1 SGHTA, CDR2 FQGTGA. The CDR3 is CASSQPQGLRADTQYF. For the CDR3, the DNA is TGTGCCAGCAGCCAACCACAGGGTTTGAGGGCAGATACGCAGTATTTT.

The chain employs TRBV5-1 and TRBJ2-1; D is possibly TRBD1 (5 bases). The V end lost 5 bases, the J end lost 0 bases, and 12 bases lay between the germline ends. Looked up from germline, CDR1 is SGHRS and CDR2 is YFSETQ. CDR3 length equals 15 residues. CDR3 in amino acids: CASSFDSSSYNEQFF. CDR3 nucleotides: TGCGCCAGCAGTTTTGACAGTAGCTCCTACAATGAGCAGTTCTTC. The variable domain in full, with the rest retrieved from reference TRBV5-1 and TRBJ2-1, is KAGVTQTPRYLIKTRGQQVTLSCSPISGHRSVSWYQQTPGQGLQFLFEYFSETQRNKGNFPGRFSGRQFSNSRSEMNVSTLELGDSALYLCASSFDSSSYNEQFFGPGTRLTVL.